The T cell receptor beta chain under discussion was sequenced for a study of T-cell memory formation after mild COVID-19. The overall study: Largely donor-specific TCR clusters were found.

In the case of this clonotype: Its antigen remains unidentified.

TCRdb fed the 5' RACE reads into MiXCR, producing one record per CDR3 protein. Here the sample spans some 150,000 distinct CDR3 sequences, over 6% being singletons. Study findings and constraints: Among CD4+ contracting clones, most were CM and EM, and CD8+ ones EMRA. Pre-infection memory harbored some responding clones, suggesting cross-reactive memory joined. The study found balanced CD4/CD8 in clones contracting day 15 to 85 and a CD4+ lean in later expanders.

Trimming removed 9 bases at V and 0 bases at J, with 10 bases between. The CDR3 covers 13 residues. Germline CDR1 and CDR2: SNHLY and FYNNEI. The chain is built from TRBV2 and TRBJ2-3; no definite D call. The source material was PBMCs or a T cell subset sorted from them (not recorded which). The receptor was derived from an adult woman who had mild COVID-19 (a few samples of this study predate the infection). Cell type and time point are not known. This CDR3 reads CARAGPSTDTQYF. In DNA, the CDR3 is TGTGCCAGAGCCGGCCCTAGCACAGATACGCAGTATTTT.